This T cell receptor beta chain derives from a study of chemoradiotherapy in HPV16-positive cancers (dated by TCRdb to the early 2020s). At the level of the whole study: Candidate HPV-specific T-cell clones and common TCR motifs were defined by functional T-cell assays performed on cells from two HPV16-positive patients. Whether T-cell immunity against the HPV oncoproteins E6 and E7 changes during chemoradiotherapy and whether survival is affected by this immunity were examined in the study. TCR repertoires from over 75 patients with HPV-related cancers were then used to track the candidate HPV-specific TCRs and motifs.

Because repertoires were sampled repeatedly during chemoradiotherapy, clonal expansion in the tumor microenvironment could be followed. As for this clone: Its antigen has not been determined. No base quality values were provided; no much bigger clone lies one nucleotide off.

The receptor library was made with the immunoSEQ multiplex PCR assay. Held by TCRdb, this immuneACCESS table contains in-frame sequences only and omits some clones. Under half of the omission traces to an unresolved V gene where checked; the cause of the rest is unknown. The sample table lists around 23,000 clones, around nine tenths of them with a count of one. 4.5% to 7% of the sample belongs to the ten largest clones. Overall results and qualifications from the work: Only two HPV16-positive patients were used to derive the functional definition of HPV-specific T cells, and the survival association was reported for HPV16-positive patients. Expansion of candidate HPV-specific clones and E7-related TCR motifs was observed in the tumor microenvironment during treatment, whereas no such expansion was observed for non-HPV-specific T cells. Improved recurrence-free survival in HPV16-positive patients was associated with expansion of HPV-responsive T cells during chemoradiotherapy.

Taken from cysteine to phenylalanine, the CDR3 has 14 residues. The retained sequence is limited to the CDR3, 42 bases, with the frame set at the first base. The V end loses 1 base and the J end loses 6 bases, and a stretch of 12 bases separates them. The germline V gene specifies SGHTA as CDR1 and FQGNSA as CDR2. The clonotype comes from a human donor with HPV-associated anogenital cancer. This specimen consisted of blood, obtained from a patient who underwent chemoradiotherapy. The chain was built from TRBV7-2 and TRBJ1-1; the D gene lacks a confident call. The CDR3 sequence is CASSLGRVFAEAFF. The sequence in DNA is TGTGCCAGCAGCTTAGGGCGGGTTTTCGCTGAAGCTTTCTTT.